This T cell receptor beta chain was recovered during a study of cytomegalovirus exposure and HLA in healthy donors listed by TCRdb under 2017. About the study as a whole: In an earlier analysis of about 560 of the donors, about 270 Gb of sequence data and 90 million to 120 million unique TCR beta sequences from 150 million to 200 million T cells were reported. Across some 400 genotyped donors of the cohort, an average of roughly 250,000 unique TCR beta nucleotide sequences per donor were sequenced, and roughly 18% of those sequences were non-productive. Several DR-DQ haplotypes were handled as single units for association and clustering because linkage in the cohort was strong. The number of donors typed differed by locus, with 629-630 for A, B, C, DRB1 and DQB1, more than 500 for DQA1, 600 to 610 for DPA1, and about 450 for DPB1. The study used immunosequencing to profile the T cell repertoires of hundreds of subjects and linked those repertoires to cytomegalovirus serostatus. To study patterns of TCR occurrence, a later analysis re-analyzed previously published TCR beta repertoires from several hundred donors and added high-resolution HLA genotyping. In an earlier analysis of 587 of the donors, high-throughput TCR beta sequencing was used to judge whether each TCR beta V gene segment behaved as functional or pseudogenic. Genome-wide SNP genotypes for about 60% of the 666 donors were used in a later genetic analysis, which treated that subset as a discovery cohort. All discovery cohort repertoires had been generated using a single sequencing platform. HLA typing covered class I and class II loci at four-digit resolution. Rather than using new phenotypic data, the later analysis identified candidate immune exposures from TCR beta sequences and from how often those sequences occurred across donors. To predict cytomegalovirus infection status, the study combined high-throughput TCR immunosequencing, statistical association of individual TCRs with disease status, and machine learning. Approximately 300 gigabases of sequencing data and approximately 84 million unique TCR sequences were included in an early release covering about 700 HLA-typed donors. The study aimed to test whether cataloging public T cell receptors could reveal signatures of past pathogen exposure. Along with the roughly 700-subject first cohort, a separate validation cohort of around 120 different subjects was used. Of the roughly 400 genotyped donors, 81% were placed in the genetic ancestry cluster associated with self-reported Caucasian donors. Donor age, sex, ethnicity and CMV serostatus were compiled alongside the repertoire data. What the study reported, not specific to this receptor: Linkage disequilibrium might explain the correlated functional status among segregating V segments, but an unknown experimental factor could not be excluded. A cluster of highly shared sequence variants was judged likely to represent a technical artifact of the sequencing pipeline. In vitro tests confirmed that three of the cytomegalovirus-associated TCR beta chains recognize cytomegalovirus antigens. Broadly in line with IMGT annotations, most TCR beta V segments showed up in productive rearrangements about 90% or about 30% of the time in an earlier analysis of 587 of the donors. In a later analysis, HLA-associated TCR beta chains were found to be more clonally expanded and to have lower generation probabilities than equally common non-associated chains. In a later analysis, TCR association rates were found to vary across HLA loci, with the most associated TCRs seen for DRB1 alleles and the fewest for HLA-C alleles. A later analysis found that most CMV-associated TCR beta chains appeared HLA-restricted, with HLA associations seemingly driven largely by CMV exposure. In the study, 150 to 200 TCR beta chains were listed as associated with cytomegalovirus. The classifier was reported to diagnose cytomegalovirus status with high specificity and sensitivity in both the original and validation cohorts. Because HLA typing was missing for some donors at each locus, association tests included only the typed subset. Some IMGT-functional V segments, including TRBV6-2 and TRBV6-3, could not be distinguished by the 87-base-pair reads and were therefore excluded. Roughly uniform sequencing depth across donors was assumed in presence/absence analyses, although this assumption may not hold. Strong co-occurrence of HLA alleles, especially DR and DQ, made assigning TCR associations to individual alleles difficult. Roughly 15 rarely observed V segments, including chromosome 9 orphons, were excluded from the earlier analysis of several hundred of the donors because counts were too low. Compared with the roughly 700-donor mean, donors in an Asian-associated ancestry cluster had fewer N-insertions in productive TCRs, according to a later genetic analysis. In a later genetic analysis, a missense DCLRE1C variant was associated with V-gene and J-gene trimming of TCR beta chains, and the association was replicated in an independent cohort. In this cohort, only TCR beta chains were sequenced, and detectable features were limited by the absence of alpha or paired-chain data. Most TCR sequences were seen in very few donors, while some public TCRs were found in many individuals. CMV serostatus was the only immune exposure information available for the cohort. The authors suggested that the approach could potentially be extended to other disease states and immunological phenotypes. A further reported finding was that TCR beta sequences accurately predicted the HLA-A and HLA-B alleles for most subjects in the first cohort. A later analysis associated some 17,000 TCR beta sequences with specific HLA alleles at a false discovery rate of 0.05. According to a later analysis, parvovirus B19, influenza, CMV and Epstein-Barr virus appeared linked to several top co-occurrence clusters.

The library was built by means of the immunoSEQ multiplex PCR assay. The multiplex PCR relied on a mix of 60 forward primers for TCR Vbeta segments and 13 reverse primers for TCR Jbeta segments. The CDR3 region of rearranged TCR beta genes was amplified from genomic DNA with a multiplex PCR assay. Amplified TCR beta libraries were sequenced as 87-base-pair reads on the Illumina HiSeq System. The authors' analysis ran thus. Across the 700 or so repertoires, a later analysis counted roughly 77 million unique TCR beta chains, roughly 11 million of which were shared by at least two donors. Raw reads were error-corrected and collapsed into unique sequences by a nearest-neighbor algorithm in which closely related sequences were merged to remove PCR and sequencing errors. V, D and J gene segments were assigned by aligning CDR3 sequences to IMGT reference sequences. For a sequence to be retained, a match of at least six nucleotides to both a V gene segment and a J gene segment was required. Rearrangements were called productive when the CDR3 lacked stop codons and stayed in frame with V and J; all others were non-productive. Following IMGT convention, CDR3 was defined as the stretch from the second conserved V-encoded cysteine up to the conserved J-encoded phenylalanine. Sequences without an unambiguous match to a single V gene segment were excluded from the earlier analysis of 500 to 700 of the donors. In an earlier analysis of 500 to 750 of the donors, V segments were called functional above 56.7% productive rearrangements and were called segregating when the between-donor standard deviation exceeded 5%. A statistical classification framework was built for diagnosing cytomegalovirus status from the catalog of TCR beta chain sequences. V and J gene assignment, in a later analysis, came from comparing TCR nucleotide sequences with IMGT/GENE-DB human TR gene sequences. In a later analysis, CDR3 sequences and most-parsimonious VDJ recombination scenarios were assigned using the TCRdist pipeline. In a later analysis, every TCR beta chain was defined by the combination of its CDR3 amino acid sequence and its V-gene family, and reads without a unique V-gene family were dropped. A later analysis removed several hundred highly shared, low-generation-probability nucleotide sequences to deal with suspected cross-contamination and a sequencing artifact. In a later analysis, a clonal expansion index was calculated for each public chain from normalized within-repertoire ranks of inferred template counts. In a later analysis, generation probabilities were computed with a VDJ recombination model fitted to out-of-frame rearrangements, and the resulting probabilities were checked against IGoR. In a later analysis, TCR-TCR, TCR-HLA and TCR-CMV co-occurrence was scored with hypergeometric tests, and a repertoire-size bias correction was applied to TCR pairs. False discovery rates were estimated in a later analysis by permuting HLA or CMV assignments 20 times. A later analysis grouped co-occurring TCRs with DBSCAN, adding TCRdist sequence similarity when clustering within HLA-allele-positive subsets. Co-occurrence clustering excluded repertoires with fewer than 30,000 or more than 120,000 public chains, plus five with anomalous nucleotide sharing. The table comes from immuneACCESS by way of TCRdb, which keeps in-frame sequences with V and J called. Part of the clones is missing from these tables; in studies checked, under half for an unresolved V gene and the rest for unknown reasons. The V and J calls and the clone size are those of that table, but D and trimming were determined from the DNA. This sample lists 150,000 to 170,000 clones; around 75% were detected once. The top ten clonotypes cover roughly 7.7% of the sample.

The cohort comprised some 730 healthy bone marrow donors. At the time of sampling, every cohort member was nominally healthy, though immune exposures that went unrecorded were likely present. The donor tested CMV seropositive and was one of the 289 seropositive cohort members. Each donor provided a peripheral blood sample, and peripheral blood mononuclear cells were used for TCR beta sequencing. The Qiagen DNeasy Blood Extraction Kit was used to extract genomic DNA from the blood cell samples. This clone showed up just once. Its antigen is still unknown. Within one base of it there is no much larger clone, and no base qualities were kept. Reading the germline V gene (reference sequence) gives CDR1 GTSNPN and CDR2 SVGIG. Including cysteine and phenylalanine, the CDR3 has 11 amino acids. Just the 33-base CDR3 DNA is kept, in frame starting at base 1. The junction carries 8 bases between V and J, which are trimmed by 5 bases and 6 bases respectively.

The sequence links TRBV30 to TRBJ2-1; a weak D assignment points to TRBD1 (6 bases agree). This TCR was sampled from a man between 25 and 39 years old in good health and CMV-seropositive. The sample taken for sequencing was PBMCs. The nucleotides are TGTGCCTGGGACAGGCTCAATGAGCAGTTCTTC. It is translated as CAWDRLNEQFF.